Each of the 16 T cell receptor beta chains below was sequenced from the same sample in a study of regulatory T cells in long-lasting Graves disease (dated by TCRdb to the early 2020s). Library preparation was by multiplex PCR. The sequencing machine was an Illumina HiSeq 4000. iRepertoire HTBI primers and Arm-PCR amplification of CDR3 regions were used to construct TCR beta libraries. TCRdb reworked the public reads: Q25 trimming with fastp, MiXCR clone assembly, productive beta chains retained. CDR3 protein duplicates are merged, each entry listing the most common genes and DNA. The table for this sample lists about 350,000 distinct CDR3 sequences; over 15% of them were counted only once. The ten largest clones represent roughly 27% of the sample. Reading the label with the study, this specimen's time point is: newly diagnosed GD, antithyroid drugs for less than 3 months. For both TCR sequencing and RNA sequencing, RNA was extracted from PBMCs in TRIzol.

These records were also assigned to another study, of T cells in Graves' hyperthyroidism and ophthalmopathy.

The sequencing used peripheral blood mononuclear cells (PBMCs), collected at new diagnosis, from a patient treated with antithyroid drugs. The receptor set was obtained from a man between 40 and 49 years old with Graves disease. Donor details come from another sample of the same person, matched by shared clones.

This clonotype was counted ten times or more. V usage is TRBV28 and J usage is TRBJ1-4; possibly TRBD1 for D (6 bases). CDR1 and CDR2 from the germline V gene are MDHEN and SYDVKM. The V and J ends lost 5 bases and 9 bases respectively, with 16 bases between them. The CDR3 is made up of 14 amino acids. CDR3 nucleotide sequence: TGTGCCAGCAGTACCGACAGGACCATGAAAAAACTGTTTTTT. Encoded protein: CASSTDRTMKKLFF.

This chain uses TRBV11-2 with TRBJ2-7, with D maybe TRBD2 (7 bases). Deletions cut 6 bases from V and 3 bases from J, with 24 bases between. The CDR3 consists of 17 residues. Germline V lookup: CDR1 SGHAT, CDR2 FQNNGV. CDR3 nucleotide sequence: TGTGCCAGCAGACTCTCGGGGGCCAGCGGGGTACACTACGAGCAGTACTTC. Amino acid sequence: CASRLSGASGVHYEQYF.

The CDR3 DNA reads as TGCAGTGCTAGAGGGGGAGATGTTGCGAACACCGGGGAGCTGTTTTTT. Amino acids: CSARGGDVANTGELFF. The V gene is TRBV20-1, the J gene TRBJ2-2; D might be TRBD2 (5 bases). V gave up 1 base and J gave up 0 bases, with 12 bases separating them. Germline V lookup: CDR1 DFQATT, CDR2 SNEGSKA (reference sequence). The CDR3 loop spans 16 amino acids.

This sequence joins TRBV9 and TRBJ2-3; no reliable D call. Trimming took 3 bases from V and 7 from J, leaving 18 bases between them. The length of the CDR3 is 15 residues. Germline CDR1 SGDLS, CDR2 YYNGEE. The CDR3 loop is CASSDGAGTQNTQYF. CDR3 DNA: TGTGCCAGCAGCGACGGAGCTGGCACACAAAATACGCAGTATTTT.

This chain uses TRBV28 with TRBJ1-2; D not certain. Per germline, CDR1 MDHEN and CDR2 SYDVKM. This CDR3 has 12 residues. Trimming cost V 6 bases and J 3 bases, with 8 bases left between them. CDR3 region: CASSHGHYGYTF. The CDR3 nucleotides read TGTGCCAGCAGCCACGGTCACTATGGCTACACCTTC.

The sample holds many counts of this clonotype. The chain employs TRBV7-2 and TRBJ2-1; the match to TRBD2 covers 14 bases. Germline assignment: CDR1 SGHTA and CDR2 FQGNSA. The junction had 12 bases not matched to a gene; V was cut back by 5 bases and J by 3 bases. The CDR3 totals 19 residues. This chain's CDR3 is CASSQGLAGARSGYNEQFF. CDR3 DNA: TGTGCCAGCAGCCAGGGACTAGCGGGGGCCCGATCAGGCTACAATGAGCAGTTCTTC.

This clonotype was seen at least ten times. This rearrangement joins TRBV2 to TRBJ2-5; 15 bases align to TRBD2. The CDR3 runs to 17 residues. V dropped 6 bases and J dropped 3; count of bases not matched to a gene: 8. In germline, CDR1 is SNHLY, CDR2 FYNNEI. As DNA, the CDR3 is TGTGCCAGCAGGAGGGGACTAGCGGGGGGAGAAGAAGAGACCCAGTACTTC. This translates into CASRRGLAGGEEETQYF.

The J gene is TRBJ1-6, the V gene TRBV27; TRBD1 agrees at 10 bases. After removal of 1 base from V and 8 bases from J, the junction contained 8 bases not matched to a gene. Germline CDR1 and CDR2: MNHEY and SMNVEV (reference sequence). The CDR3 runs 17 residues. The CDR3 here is CASSLFGRGTGDSPLHF. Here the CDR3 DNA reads TGTGCCAGCAGTTTATTTGGTAGGGGGACAGGGGATTCACCCCTCCACTTT.

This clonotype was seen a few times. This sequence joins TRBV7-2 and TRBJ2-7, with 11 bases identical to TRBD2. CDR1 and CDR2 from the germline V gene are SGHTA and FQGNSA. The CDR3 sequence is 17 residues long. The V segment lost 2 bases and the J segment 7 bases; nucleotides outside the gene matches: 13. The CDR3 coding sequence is TGTGCCAGCAGCTTATCCCTAGCGGGGGGCCAACCGCGAGAGCAGTACTTC. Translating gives CASSLSLAGGQPREQYF.

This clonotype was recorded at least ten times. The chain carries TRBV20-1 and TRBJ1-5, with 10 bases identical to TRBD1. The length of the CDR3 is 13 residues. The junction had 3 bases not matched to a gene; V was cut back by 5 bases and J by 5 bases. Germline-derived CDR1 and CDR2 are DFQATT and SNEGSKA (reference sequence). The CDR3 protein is CSAQDRGDQPQHF. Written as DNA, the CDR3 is TGCAGTGCTCAGGACAGGGGGGATCAGCCCCAGCATTTT.

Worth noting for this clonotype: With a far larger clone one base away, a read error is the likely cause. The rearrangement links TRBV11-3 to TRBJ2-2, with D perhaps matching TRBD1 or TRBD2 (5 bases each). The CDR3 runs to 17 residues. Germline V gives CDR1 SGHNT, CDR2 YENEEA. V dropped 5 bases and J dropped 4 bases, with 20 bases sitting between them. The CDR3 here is CASSQDSPGRCTGELFF. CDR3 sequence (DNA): TGTGCCAGCAGCCAAGATTCTCCGGGACGGTGCACCGGGGAGCTGTTTTTT.

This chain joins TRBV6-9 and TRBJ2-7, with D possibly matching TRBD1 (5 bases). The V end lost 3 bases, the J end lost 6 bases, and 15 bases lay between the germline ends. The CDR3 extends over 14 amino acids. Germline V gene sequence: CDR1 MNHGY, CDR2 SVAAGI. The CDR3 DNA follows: TGTGCCAGCAGTTACTCACGGCAGGGCCCCGAGCAGTACTTC. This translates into CASSYSRQGPEQYF.

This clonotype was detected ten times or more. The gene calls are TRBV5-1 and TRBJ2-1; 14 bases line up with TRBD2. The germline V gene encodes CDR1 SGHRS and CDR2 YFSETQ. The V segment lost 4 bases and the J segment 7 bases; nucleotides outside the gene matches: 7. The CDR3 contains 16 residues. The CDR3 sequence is CASSRLAGGPWNEQFF. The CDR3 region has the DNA TGCGCCAGCAGCCGACTAGCGGGGGGGCCTTGGAATGAGCAGTTCTTC. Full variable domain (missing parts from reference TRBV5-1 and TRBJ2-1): KAGVTQTPRYLIKTRGQQVTLSCSPISGHRSVSWYQQTPGQGLQFLFEYFSETQRNKGNFPGRFSGRQFSNSRSEMNVSTLELGDSALYLCASSRLAGGPWNEQFFGPGTRLTVL.

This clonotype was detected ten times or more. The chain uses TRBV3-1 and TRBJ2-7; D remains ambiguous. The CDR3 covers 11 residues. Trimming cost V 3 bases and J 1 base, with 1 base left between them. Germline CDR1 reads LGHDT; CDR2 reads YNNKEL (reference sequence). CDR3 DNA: TGTGCCAGCAGCCATTCCTACGAGCAGTACTTC. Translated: CASSHSYEQYF.

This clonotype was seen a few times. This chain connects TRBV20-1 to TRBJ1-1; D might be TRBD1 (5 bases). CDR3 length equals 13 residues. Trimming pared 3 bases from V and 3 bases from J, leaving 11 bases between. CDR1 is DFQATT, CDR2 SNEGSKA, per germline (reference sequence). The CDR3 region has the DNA TGCAGTGCTAGGTCTGGGGGGTACACTGAAGCTTTCTTT. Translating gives CSARSGGYTEAFF.

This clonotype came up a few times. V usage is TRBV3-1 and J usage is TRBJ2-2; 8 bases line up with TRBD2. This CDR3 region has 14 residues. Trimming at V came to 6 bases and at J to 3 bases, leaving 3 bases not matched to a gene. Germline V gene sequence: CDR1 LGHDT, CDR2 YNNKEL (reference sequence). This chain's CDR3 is CASRRSGDTGELFF. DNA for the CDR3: TGTGCCAGCAGACGTAGCGGGGACACCGGGGAGCTGTTTTTT.